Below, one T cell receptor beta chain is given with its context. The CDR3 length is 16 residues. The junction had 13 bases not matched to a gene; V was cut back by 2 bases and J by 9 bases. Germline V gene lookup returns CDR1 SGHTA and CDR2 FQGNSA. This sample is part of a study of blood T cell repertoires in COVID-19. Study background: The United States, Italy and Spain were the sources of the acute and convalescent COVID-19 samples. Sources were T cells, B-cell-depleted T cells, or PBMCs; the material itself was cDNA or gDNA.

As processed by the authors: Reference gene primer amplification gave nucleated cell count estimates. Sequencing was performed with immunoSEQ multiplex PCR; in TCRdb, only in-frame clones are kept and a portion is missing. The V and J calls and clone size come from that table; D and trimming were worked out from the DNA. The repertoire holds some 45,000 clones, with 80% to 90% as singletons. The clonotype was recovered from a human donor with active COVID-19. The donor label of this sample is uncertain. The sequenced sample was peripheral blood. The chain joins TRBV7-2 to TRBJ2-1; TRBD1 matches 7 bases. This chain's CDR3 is CASSLQDRAYDFEQFF. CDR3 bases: TGTGCCAGCAGCTTACAAGACAGGGCGTACGACTTTGAGCAGTTCTTC.